Below, one T cell receptor beta chain is given with its context. Antigen specificity is unknown. The ends were cut back, 4 bases at V and 4 bases at J, with 11 bases in the middle. CDR1 SGHRS and CDR2 YFSETQ come from the germline V gene. The CDR3 runs to 13 residues. The data are from a study of post-analysis software for immune sequencing data. Unique molecular identifiers were carried by the TCR beta cDNA libraries. TCRdb reprocessed the PCR reads with MiXCR, giving one entry per CDR3 protein. The sample yields 700,000 to 800,000 distinct CDR3 sequences, 25% to 30% seen once. Study conclusions and caveats: With TRBV5-6, TRBV5-1 and TRBV20-1 included, about 5 TRBV segments were more frequent in patients than in controls. F measure clustering grouped samples strongly by preparation batch.

This TCR was recovered from a girl aged 5 to 17 with multiple sclerosis. The genes are TRBV5-1 and TRBJ1-2; the D is unclear. Sequences were obtained from blood. Here the CDR3 DNA reads TGCGCCAGCAGCGGGGTGGTAGGCTATGGCTACACCTTC. Translated: CASSGVVGYGYTF.